The 10 T cell receptor beta chains reported below all come from one sample, sequenced in a study of cytomegalovirus exposure and HLA in healthy donors. Primers for the PCR totalled 60 Vbeta and 13 Jbeta. The method was immunoSEQ multiplex PCR; TCRdb's version includes in-frame clones alone and lacks a portion of them. The repertoire holds 95,000 to 150,000 clones, with 81% as singletons. Specimen: PBMCs. Receptor source: a woman under 40 in good health and CMV-seronegative.

The chain is built from TRBV4-1 and TRBJ2-7; 11 bases are shared with TRBD2. CDR1 and CDR2 from the germline V gene are MGHRA and YSYEKL. The CDR3 length is 15 residues. V lost 4 bases to trimming and J lost 6 bases; unmatched junction nucleotides: 8. The CDR3 here is CASSPTSGGPSEQYF. DNA of the CDR3: TGCGCCAGCAGCCCTACTAGCGGGGGACCTAGCGAGCAGTACTTC.

V and J are TRBV10-3 and TRBJ2-7, with TRBD2 as a possible D gene (6 bases). V was clipped by 3 bases and J by 4 bases, with 13 bases between them. The CDR3 has 14 amino acids. Per the germline V gene, CDR1 is ENHRY and CDR2 is SYGVKD. The CDR3 DNA sequence: TGTGCCATCAGTGATCAGGCAGGAGGGTACGAGCAGTACTTC. This sequence encodes CAISDQAGGYEQYF.

This rearrangement joins TRBV12-5 to TRBJ2-7; D is unresolved. This CDR3 is built from 17 residues. Trimming shortened V by 1 base and J by 2 bases, and 18 bases separated the two germline ends. In germline, CDR1 is LGHNT, CDR2 FRNRAP. The CDR3 is CASGLAVPILITYEQYF. The CDR3 bases are TGTGCTAGTGGTTTGGCCGTACCCATCCTAATTACCTACGAGCAGTACTTC.

In its sample, this clone was seen once. The V gene is TRBV4-3, the J gene TRBJ2-5; 13 positions match TRBD2. Germline V CDR1 and CDR2: LGHNA, YSLEER. The CDR3 totals 15 residues. V dropped 4 bases and J dropped 5; count of bases not matched to a gene: 4. CDR3 in amino acids: CASSPGTSGMETQYF. The CDR3 nucleotides are TGCGCCAGCAGCCCCGGGACTAGCGGGATGGAGACCCAGTACTTC.

Here the CDR3 DNA reads TGTGCCAGCAGCTTGACTTTAGGGGGTGGCTACACCTTC. Translated: CASSLTLGGGYTF. The chain carries TRBV7-9 and TRBJ1-2; D is possibly TRBD1 (6 bases). Germline V CDR1 and CDR2: SEHNR, FQNEAQ (reference sequence). CDR3 length equals 13 residues. Trimming cost V 3 bases and J 7 bases, with 12 bases left between them.

For the CDR3, the DNA is TGTGCCAGTAGTTCTACAGGGGGCCTCAGTCAGCCCCAGCATTTT. Translation gives CASSSTGGLSQPQHF. This chain connects TRBV19 to TRBJ1-5; the match to TRBD1 covers 9 bases. V lost 5 bases, J lost 6 bases, and 8 bases stayed unmatched. There are 15 residues in the CDR3. Germline-derived CDR1 and CDR2 are LNHDA and SQIVND (reference sequence).

V usage is TRBV5-5 and J usage is TRBJ1-2, with 9 bases lining up with TRBD1. Trimming took 4 bases from V and 6 from J; bases not matched to a gene: 13. The germline CDR1 and CDR2 sequences are SGHKS and YYEKEE (reference sequence). The CDR3 sequence is 16 residues long. The CDR3 DNA reads TGTGCCAGCAGCCCGGTCGGGACAGGGCTGAGGGATGGCTACACCTTC. It yields the protein CASSPVGTGLRDGYTF.

The chain joins TRBV5-1 to TRBJ2-7, with 7 bases matching TRBD1. Trimming removed 3 bases from V and 7 bases from J; junction bases left unmatched: 13. The CDR3 is 15 residues long. Germline assignment: CDR1 SGHRS and CDR2 YFSETQ. Written as DNA, the CDR3 is TGCGCCAGCAGCTCTAGGACAGGACGGCGTGGGGAGCAGTACTTC. Protein sequence: CASSSRTGRRGEQYF.

The chain employs TRBV11-3 and TRBJ2-7; the match to TRBD1 covers 8 bases. The CDR3 totals 13 residues. Trimming removed 3 bases from V and 5 bases from J; junction bases left unmatched: 3. Germline CDR1 is SGHNT and CDR2 is YENEEA. For the CDR3, the DNA is TGTGCCAGCAGCTTTGGACAGGGTGACGAGCAGTACTTC. As protein: CASSFGQGDEQYF.

This chain connects TRBV7-2 to TRBJ1-5; 8 nucleotides line up with TRBD1. This CDR3 has 15 amino acids. The germline V gene encodes CDR1 SGHTA and CDR2 FQGNSA. Trimming at V came to 5 bases and at J to 5 bases, leaving 8 bases not matched to a gene. The CDR3 loop reads CASSSRTGRDQPQHF. In DNA form, the CDR3 reads TGTGCCAGCAGCAGCCGGACAGGGAGGGATCAGCCCCAGCATTTT. The complete variable domain, with remaining parts taken from reference TRBV7-2 and TRBJ1-5, reads GAGVSQSPSNKVTEKGKDVELRCDPISGHTALYWYRQSLGQGLEFLIYFQGNSAPDKSGLPSDRFSAERTGGSVSTLTIQRTQQEDSAVYLCASSSRTGRDQPQHFGDGTRLSIL.